A single T cell receptor beta chain is shown here with its context. Time point: pre-sensitization, week 0. Noted treatment: therapeutic diphenylcyclopropenone sensitization with weekly scalp DPC. Venepuncture was done earlier than the placement of each patch test. The data were taken from a study of human T cells and chemical hapten exposure. TCRdb re-analysed the RACE reads in MiXCR, keeping a single row per CDR3 protein. This table holds roughly 260,000 distinct CDR3 sequences, 7% to 10% found once. The ends lost 6 bases at V and 5 bases at J; junction bases unmatched: 9. Germline V lookup: CDR1 SQVTM, CDR2 ANQGSEA. The CDR3 runs to 14 residues.

The receptor was isolated from a woman in her thirties or forties with alopecia areata. Some clones in this sample may be carry-over from other donors' samples. V gene TRBV29-1 combines with J gene TRBJ2-5, with 10 nucleotides matching TRBD1. The material was whole blood, obtained in connection with sensitization to the hapten diphenylcyclopropenone (DPC). CDR3 nucleotide sequence: TGCAGCGTCACGACAGGGGGCTCTGCGGAGACCCAGTACTTC. It specifies CSVTTGGSAETQYF.